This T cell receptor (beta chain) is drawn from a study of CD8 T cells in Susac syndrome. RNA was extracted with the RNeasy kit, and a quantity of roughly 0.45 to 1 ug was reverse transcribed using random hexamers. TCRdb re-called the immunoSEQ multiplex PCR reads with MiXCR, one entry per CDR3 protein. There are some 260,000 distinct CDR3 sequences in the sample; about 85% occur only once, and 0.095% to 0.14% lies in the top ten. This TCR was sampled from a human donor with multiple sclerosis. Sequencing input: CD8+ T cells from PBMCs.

The DNA for the CDR3 is TGTGCCAGCAGCCAAAGGACAGAGAACACTGAAGCTTTCTTT. Translating it yields CASSQRTENTEAFF. The chain recombines TRBV3-1 with TRBJ1-1, with D possibly TRBD1 on 6 matching bases. Trimming took off 2 bases at V and 1 base at J, with 8 bases between the two ends. The CDR3 totals 14 residues. Germline-derived CDR1 and CDR2 are LGHDT and YNNKEL (reference sequence).